The 19 T cell receptor beta chains below all came from one sample that was sequenced in a study of blood T cell repertoires in COVID-19. Profiled with immunoSEQ multiplex PCR; TCRdb holds only in-frame clones, not every one. The sample consists of 250,000 to 350,000 clones, approximately 84% of them appearing once. Input material: peripheral blood. These receptors were collected from a human donor with COVID-19, enrolled during active disease. The donor label of this sample is uncertain.

In DNA form, the CDR3 reads TGTGCCAGCAGACCCTTTAGCGGGCGCCAGAGCTCCTACAATGAGCAGTTCTTC. This translates into CASRPFSGRQSSYNEQFF. The chain combines TRBV28 with TRBJ2-1, with TRBD2 matching 7 bases. CDR1 is MDHEN and CDR2 is SYDVKM in the germline V gene. V lost 6 bases to trimming and J lost 0 bases; unmatched junction nucleotides: 14. The CDR3 runs 18 residues.

The chain employs TRBV11-1 and TRBJ1-2; 8 bases line up with TRBD1. The CDR3 spans 15 residues. In germline, CDR1 is SGHAT, CDR2 FQDESV (reference sequence). The junction had 7 bases not matched to a gene; V was cut back by 0 bases and J by 7 bases. Here the CDR3 DNA reads TGTGCCAGCAGCTTAGCGACCGACAGGGGTCGTGGCTACACCTTC. Amino acids: CASSLATDRGRGYTF.

V gene TRBV7-3 combines with J gene TRBJ2-6; D is unclear. The V and J ends lost 4 bases and 0 bases respectively, with 10 bases between them. There are 16 residues in the CDR3. Per the germline V gene, CDR1 is SGHTA and CDR2 is FQGTGA. The CDR3 is CASSSHPSSGANVLTF. The CDR3 region has the DNA TGTGCCAGCAGCTCACACCCAAGCTCTGGGGCCAACGTCCTGACTTTC.

A note on this clone: Other DNA sequences of this sample code for an identical CDR3. The chain uses TRBV9 and TRBJ2-2, with TRBD1 matching 8 bases. CDR3 size: 14 residues. The germline V gene encodes CDR1 SGDLS and CDR2 YYNGEE. Losses at the gene ends were 0 bases for V and 7 bases for J; bases not matched to a gene: 2. CDR3 amino acids: CASSVGQGIGELFF. The CDR3 nucleotides are TGTGCCAGCAGCGTAGGACAGGGGATCGGGGAGCTGTTTTTT.

This sequence joins TRBV25-1 and TRBJ1-4; D perhaps matches TRBD1 (5 bases). V was trimmed by 3 bases and J by 8 bases, leaving 13 bases between them. The CDR3 covers 14 residues. Germline lookup yields CDR1 MGHDK and CDR2 SYGVNS. This CDR3 is CASSEHGRGEKLFF. CDR3 DNA sequence: TGTGCCAGCAGTGAGCACGGTAGGGGCGAAAAACTGTTTTTT.

The chain is built from TRBV11-2 and TRBJ1-5; D not certain. Trimming took off 0 bases at V and 7 bases at J, with 7 bases between the two ends. The V gene's germline CDR1 is SGHAT and CDR2 FQNNGV. This CDR3 is 13 amino acids long. DNA for the CDR3: TGTGCCAGCAGCTTAGAAAAGGAGCAGCCCCAGCATTTT. Its protein product is CASSLEKEQPQHF.

The CDR3 reads CASSELAGESYEQYF. In DNA, the CDR3 is TGTGCCAGCAGCGAACTAGCGGGAGAGAGCTACGAGCAGTACTTC. The chain has TRBV5-6 and TRBJ2-7; 11 bases match TRBD2. Losses at the gene ends were 4 bases for V and 3 bases for J; bases not matched to a gene: 6. The CDR3 extends over 15 amino acids. Germline V gene data show CDR1 as SGHDT and CDR2 as YYEEEE.

This clone was recorded at least ten times. The rearrangement links TRBV3-1 (or the pseudogene TRBV3-2) to TRBJ2-1; TRBD2 is a possible D gene (6 bases). V dropped 3 bases and J dropped 10 bases, with 7 bases sitting between them. The length of the CDR3 is 11 residues. Germline V gene data show CDR1 as LGHDT and CDR2 as YNNKEL (reference sequence). The CDR3 here is CASSQSGEQFF. CDR3 DNA: TGTGCCAGCAGCCAGAGCGGGGAGCAGTTCTTC.

The J gene is TRBJ2-2, the V gene TRBV10-3; 14 bases align to TRBD2. Germline loops: CDR1 ENHRY, CDR2 SYGVKD. The CDR3 runs to 17 residues. J lost 0 bases, V lost 10 bases, and 7 bases had no gene match. The CDR3 spells CATRTSGRYANTGELFF. The DNA for the CDR3 is TGTGCCACAAGGACTAGCGGGAGGTACGCGAACACCGGGGAGCTGTTTTTT.

V gene TRBV21-1 combines with J gene TRBJ1-1; the table calls TRBD1, which could not be checked here. TRBV21-1 is listed as a pseudogene. CDR3 size: 14 residues. The DNA of the CDR3 is TGTGCCAGCAGCAAAAACTCCAGGGCTACTGAAGCTTTCTTT. It encodes CASSKNSRATEAFF.

The chain is built from TRBV27 and TRBJ1-5; 12 nucleotides align to TRBD1. CDR1 and CDR2 from the germline V gene are MNHEY and SMNVEV (reference sequence). This CDR3 spans 15 amino acids. V lost 7 bases, J lost 7 bases, and 8 bases stayed unmatched. CDR3: CASKIGTGGRQPQHF. In nucleotides, the CDR3 is TGTGCCAGCAAGATAGGGACAGGGGGCCGGCAGCCCCAGCATTTT.

This clone was seen just once. The chain links TRBV5-5 to TRBJ2-5; D gene unclear. V was shortened by 1 base and J by 2 bases, with 12 bases between the two germline ends. The CDR3 contains 15 residues. CDR1 and CDR2 from the germline V gene are SGHKS and YYEKEE (reference sequence). CDR3 region: CASSLSGPPQETQYF. The CDR3 region has the DNA TGTGCCAGCAGCTTGTCGGGTCCCCCACAAGAGACCCAGTACTTC.

The chain couples TRBV11-2 to TRBJ2-5; D not resolved. V dropped 2 bases and J dropped 5 bases, with 12 bases sitting between them. CDR1 SGHAT and CDR2 FQNNGV come from the germline V gene. This CDR3 region has 14 residues. For the CDR3, the DNA is TGTGCCAGCAGCTTATTTAACTCTGCGGAGACCCAGTACTTC. Translation: CASSLFNSAETQYF.

The chain employs TRBV5-4 and TRBJ2-1; D gene ambiguous. V was clipped by 3 bases and J by 3 bases, with 10 bases between them. Germline CDR1 and CDR2: SGHNT and YYREEE (reference sequence). This CDR3 region has 14 residues. DNA of the CDR3: TGTGCCAGCAGCTCCCTGGCGGACTACAATGAGCAGTTCTTC. Translated, it gives CASSSLADYNEQFF.

The chain is built from TRBV5-1 and TRBJ1-4; D is possibly TRBD1 (6 bases). The CDR3 is 16 residues long. Germline V CDR1 and CDR2: SGHRS, YFSETQ. The V end lost 4 bases, the J end lost 6 bases, and 19 bases lay between the germline ends. CDR3: CASSQDQGPGYEKLFF. CDR3 coding DNA: TGCGCCAGCAGCCAAGACCAGGGGCCTGGCTATGAAAAACTGTTTTTT.

The chain is built from TRBV28 and TRBJ2-7, with 8 bases identical to TRBD2. The CDR3 loop spans 12 amino acids. The trim removed 6 bases at V and 7 bases at J, leaving 5 bases unmatched. Germline V gene sequence: CDR1 MDHEN, CDR2 SYDVKM. The CDR3, as DNA: TGTGCCAGCAGGGGTAGCGGGAATGAGCAGTACTTC. Residues: CASRGSGNEQYF.

This clone was detected once. The rearrangement uses TRBV7-8 and TRBJ1-4, with 7 bases that match TRBD1. The CDR3 runs 14 residues. Per germline, CDR1 SGHVS and CDR2 FQNEAQ. Trimming took 5 bases from V and 6 from J; bases not matched to a gene: 6. CDR3 residues: CASSRGTAYEKLFF. In DNA, the CDR3 is TGTGCCAGCAGCCGTGGGACAGCCTATGAAAAACTGTTTTTT.

The V gene is TRBV9, the J gene TRBJ2-7; 7 nucleotides align to TRBD2. V was pared by 10 bases and J by 5 bases, with 12 bases of the junction left unmatched. CDR1 is SGDLS and CDR2 is YYNGEE in the germline V gene. The CDR3 sequence is 13 residues long. Here the CDR3 reads CACTAGKRDEQYF. CDR3 nucleotides: TGTGCCTGCACAGCGGGAAAGAGGGACGAGCAGTACTTC. Full variable domain (missing parts from reference TRBV9 and TRBJ2-7): DSGVTQTPKHLITATGQRVTLRCSPRSGDLSVYWYQQSLDQGLQFLIQYYNGEERAKGNILERFSAQQFPDLHSELNLSSLELGDSALYFCACTAGKRDEQYFGPGTRLTVT.

V gene TRBV4-2 combines with J gene TRBJ2-3; 9 bases match TRBD2. The CDR3 contains 16 residues. V was pared by 2 bases and J by 0 bases, with 3 bases of the junction left unmatched. The germline V gene has CDR1 LGHNA and CDR2 YNFKEQ. CDR3 DNA sequence: TGTGCCAGCAGCCAAAATAGCGGGAGTAGCACAGATACGCAGTATTTT. This codes for CASSQNSGSSTDTQYF.